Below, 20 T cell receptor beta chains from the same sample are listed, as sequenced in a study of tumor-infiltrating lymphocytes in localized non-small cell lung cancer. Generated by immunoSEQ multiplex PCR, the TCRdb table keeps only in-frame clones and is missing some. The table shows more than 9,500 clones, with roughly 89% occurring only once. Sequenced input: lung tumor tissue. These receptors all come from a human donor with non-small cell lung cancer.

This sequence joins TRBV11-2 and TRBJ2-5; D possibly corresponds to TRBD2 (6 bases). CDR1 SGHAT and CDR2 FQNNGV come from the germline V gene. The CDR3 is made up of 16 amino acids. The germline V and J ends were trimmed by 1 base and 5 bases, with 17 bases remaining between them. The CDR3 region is CASSLVVPRGWETQYF. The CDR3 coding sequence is TGTGCCAGCAGCTTAGTGGTTCCTCGGGGGTGGGAGACCCAGTACTTC.

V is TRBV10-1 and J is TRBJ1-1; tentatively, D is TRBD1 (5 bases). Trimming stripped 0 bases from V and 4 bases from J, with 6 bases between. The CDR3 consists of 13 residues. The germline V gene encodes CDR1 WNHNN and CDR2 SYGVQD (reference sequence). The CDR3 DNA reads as TGCGCCAGCAGTGAGTCTAGGGGCACTGAAGCTTTCTTT. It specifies CASSESRGTEAFF.

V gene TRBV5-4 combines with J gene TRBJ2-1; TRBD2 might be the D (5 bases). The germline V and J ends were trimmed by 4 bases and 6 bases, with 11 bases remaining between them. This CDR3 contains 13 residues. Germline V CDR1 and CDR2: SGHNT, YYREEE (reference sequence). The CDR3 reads CASSLGLSNEQFF. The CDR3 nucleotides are TGTGCCAGCAGCCTAGGACTCAGCAATGAGCAGTTCTTC.

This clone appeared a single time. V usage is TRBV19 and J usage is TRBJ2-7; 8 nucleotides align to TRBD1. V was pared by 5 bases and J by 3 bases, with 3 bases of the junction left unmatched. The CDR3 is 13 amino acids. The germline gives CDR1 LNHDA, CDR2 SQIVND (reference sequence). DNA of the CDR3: TGTGCCAGTAGTTCGGGGACAGGCTACGAGCAGTACTTC. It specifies CASSSGTGYEQYF.

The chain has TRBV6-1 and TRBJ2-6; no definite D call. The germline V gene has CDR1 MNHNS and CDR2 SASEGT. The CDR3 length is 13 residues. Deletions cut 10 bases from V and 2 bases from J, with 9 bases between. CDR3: CATLSPGANVLTF. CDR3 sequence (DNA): TGTGCCACCCTCAGTCCTGGGGCCAACGTCCTGACTTTC.

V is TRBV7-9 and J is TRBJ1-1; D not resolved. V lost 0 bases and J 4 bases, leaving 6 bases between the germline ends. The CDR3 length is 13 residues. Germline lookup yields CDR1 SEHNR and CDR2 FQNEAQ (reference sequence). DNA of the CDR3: TGTGCCAGCAGCTTAGCGGCAGCCACTGAAGCTTTCTTT. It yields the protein CASSLAAATEAFF.

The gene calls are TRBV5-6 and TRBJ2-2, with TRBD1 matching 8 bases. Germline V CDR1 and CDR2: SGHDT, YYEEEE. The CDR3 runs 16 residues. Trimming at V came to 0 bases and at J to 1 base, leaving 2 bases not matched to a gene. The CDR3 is CASSLGDRLNTGELFF. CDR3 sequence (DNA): TGTGCCAGCAGCTTGGGGGACAGGTTGAACACCGGGGAGCTGTTTTTT.

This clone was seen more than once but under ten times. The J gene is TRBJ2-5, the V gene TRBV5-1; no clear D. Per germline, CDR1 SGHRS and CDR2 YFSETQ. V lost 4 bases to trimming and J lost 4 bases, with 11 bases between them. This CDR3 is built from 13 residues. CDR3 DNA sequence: TGCGCCAGCAGCAGGGATGACCTAGAGACCCAGTACTTC. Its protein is CASSRDDLETQYF.

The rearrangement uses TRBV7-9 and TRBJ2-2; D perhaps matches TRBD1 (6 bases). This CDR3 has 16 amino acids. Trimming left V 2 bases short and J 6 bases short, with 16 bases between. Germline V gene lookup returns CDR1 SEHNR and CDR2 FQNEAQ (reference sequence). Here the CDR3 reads CASSLPGEYGAGELFF. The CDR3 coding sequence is TGTGCCAGCAGCTTACCAGGGGAATACGGTGCCGGGGAGCTGTTTTTT.

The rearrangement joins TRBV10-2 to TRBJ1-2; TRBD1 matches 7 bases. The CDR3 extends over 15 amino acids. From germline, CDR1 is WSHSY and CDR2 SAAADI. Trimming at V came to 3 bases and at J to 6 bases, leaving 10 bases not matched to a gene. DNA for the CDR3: TGCGCCAGCAGTGATTCTCCCCTGACAGGGAATGGCTACACCTTC. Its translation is CASSDSPLTGNGYTF.

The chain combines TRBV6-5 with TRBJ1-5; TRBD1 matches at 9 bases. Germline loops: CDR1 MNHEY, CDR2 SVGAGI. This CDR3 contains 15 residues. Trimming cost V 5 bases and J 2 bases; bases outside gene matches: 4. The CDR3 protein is CASSPTGGRNQPQHF. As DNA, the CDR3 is TGTGCCAGCAGTCCCACAGGGGGCCGCAATCAGCCCCAGCATTTT.

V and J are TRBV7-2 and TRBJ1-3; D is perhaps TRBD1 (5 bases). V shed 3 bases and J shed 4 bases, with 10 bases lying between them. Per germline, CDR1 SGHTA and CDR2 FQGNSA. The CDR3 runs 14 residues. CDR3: CASSFIGTGNTIYF. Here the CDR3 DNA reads TGTGCCAGCAGCTTTATCGGGACCGGAAACACCATATATTTT.

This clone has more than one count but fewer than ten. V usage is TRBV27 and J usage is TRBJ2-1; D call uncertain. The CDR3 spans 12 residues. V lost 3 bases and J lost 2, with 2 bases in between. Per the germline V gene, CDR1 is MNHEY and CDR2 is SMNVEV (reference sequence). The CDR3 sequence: CASSFAYNEQFF. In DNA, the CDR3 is TGTGCCAGCAGTTTTGCCTACAATGAGCAGTTCTTC.

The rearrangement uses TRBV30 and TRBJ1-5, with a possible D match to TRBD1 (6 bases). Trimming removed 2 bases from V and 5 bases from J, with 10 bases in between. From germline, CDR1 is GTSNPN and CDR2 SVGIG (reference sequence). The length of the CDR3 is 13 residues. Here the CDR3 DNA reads TGTGCCTGGAGTTCAGGGGATGATCAGCCCCAGCATTTT. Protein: CAWSSGDDQPQHF.

The CDR3: CASSPGTSGSGGQFF. The CDR3 bases are TGTGCCAGCTCACCCGGGACTAGCGGGAGTGGCGGGCAGTTCTTC. The rearrangement joins TRBV18 to TRBJ2-1; the match to TRBD2 covers 14 bases. Unmatched junction bases numbered 7, after V lost 3 bases and J lost 12 bases. This CDR3 comprises 15 residues. Germline V gives CDR1 KGHSH, CDR2 LQKENI.

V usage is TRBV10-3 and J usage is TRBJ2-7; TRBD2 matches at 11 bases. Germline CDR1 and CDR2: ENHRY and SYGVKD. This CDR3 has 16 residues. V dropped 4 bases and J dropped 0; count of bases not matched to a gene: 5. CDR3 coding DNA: TGTGCCATCAGTGGACTAGCGGGACCGAGCTCCTACGAGCAGTACTTC. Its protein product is CAISGLAGPSSYEQYF.

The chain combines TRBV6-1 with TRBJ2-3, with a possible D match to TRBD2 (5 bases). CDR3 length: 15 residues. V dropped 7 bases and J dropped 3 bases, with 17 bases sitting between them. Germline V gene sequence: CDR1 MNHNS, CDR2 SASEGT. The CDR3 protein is CASTREGAGTDTQYF. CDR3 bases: TGTGCCAGCACCCGAGAGGGCGCTGGAACAGATACGCAGTATTTT.

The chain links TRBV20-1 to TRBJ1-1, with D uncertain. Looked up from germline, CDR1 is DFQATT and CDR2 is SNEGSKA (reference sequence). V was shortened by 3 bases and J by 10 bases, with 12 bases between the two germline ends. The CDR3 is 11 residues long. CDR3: CSARDVPRAFF. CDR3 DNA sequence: TGCAGTGCTAGGGACGTTCCCCGAGCTTTCTTT.

The CDR3 region is CASSEWTGGAAGANVLTF. The CDR3 DNA sequence: TGCGCCAGCAGTGAGTGGACAGGGGGCGCGGCTGGGGCCAACGTCCTGACTTTC. The chain has TRBV10-2 and TRBJ2-6, with 11 nucleotides matching TRBD1. Trimming removed 1 base from V and 2 bases from J; junction bases left unmatched: 4. Per the germline V gene, CDR1 is WSHSY and CDR2 is SAAADI. There are 18 residues in the CDR3.

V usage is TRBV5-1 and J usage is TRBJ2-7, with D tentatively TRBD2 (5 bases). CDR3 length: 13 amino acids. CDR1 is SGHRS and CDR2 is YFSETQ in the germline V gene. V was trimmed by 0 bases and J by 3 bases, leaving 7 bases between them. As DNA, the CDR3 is TGCGCCAGCAGCTTGGTGGAGGACTACGAGCAGTACTTC. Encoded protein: CASSLVEDYEQYF.